Shown below are 10 T cell receptor beta chains from a single sample sequenced in a study of blood T cell repertoires in COVID-19. Generated by immunoSEQ multiplex PCR, the TCRdb table keeps only in-frame clones and is missing some. The table has about 97,000 clones, more than 90% seen once. What was sequenced was peripheral blood. The source is a man aged 18 to 35 with acute or convalescent COVID-19.

The chain links TRBV5-1 to TRBJ1-1; tentatively, D is TRBD1 (6 bases). The V end lost 4 bases, the J end lost 3 bases, and 13 bases lay between the germline ends. Germline CDR1 is SGHRS and CDR2 is YFSETQ. The length of the CDR3 is 14 residues. The CDR3 reads CASSKDRTDTEAFF. The CDR3, as DNA: TGCGCCAGCAGCAAAGACAGGACCGACACTGAAGCTTTCTTT.

V is TRBV6-5 and J is TRBJ1-6; TRBD1 agrees at 9 bases. The germline gives CDR1 MNHEY, CDR2 SVGAGI. J lost 2 bases, V lost 6 bases, and 2 bases had no gene match. The CDR3 sequence is 15 residues long. The CDR3 spells CASSRQGAYNSPLHF. The CDR3 DNA reads TGTGCCAGCAGCAGACAGGGGGCCTATAATTCACCCCTCCACTTT.

V is TRBV19 and J is TRBJ1-5; 8 positions match TRBD1. The CDR3 runs to 14 residues. The V gene end was trimmed by 7 bases and the J gene end by 11 bases; junction bases not matched to a gene: 13. Germline CDR1 is LNHDA and CDR2 is SQIVND (reference sequence). DNA of the CDR3: TGTGCCAGTACCCCGGACAGGGCGATTGGGGCCCAGCATTTT. Translation gives CASTPDRAIGAQHF.

J is TRBJ1-2 and V is TRBV5-1, with unresolved D. This CDR3 comprises 15 residues. Trimming left V 2 bases short and J 8 bases short, with 19 bases between. Germline V gives CDR1 SGHRS, CDR2 YFSETQ. The CDR3 loop is CASSFELGTEEGYTF. CDR3 bases: TGCGCCAGCAGCTTCGAACTTGGAACCGAGGAAGGCTACACCTTC.

This rearrangement joins TRBV5-1 to TRBJ2-7; TRBD1 matches 9 bases. CDR3 length: 15 residues. V shed 2 bases and J 3 bases; nucleotides not matched to a gene: 6. Germline values: CDR1 SGHRS, CDR2 YFSETQ. The CDR3 DNA follows: TGCGCCAGCAGCTTCTGGACAGGGGACGTCTACGAGCAGTACTTC. Protein product: CASSFWTGDVYEQYF.

The chain joins TRBV3-1 (or the pseudogene TRBV3-2) to TRBJ1-3; TRBD1 matches at 11 bases. CDR1 LGHDT and CDR2 YNNKEL come from the germline V gene (reference sequence). Losses at the gene ends were 1 base for V and 8 bases for J; bases not matched to a gene: 7. This CDR3 has 16 amino acids. CDR3 region: CASSQGGTGGWDTIYF. CDR3 nucleotide sequence: TGTGCCAGCAGCCAAGGAGGGACAGGGGGATGGGACACCATATATTTT.

This clone has more than one count but fewer than ten. The CDR3 region has the DNA TGTGCCAGCAGTTTATACAACGGCAATCTCGGCGGGAGTAACACTGAAGCTTTCTTT. It yields the protein CASSLYNGNLGGSNTEAFF. The V gene is TRBV27, the J gene TRBJ1-1; D remains unclear. Trimming pared 1 base from V and 2 bases from J, leaving 23 bases between. Germline CDR1 and CDR2: MNHEY and SMNVEV (reference sequence). The CDR3 length is 19 residues.

This chain uses TRBV9 with TRBJ2-7; D gene ambiguous. V was shortened by 4 bases and J by 2 bases, with 13 bases between the two germline ends. From germline, CDR1 is SGDLS and CDR2 YYNGEE. This CDR3 contains 14 residues. CDR3 nucleotides: TGTGCCAGCAGCCTCTCACAAAACCCCTACGAGCAGTACTTC. Translation gives CASSLSQNPYEQYF.

The rearrangement links TRBV19 to TRBJ1-5; 10 bases agree with TRBD1. The V gene end was trimmed by 3 bases and the J gene end by 0 bases; junction bases not matched to a gene: 8. CDR1 is LNHDA and CDR2 is SQIVND in the germline V gene (reference sequence). CDR3 length equals 18 residues. The CDR3 sequence: CASSMMGTGDFSNQPQHF. DNA of the CDR3: TGTGCCAGTAGTATGATGGGGACAGGGGACTTTAGCAATCAGCCCCAGCATTTT.

The V gene is TRBV6-2 or TRBV6-3, the J gene TRBJ1-1; 7 nucleotides match TRBD1. The trim removed 5 bases at V and 4 bases at J, leaving 7 bases unmatched. The CDR3 loop spans 14 amino acids. The germline V gene encodes CDR1 MNHEY and CDR2 SVGEGT. The CDR3 DNA reads as TGTGCCAGCAGTAGAGAGGGGGCGAGCACTGAAGCTTTCTTT. Translated: CASSREGASTEAFF.